The present TCR beta chain was sequenced within a study of OX40 agonist ivuxolimab in advanced cancers. Study-wide background: Having had anti-PD-1, anti-PD-L1 or anti-CTLA-4 therapy before was allowed, and about 42% had some. Whole-study results and caveats: Clonal expansion was seen in CD4+ and CD8+ blood T cells by week 6 at 0.1 to 3.0 mg/kg.

Assay used: immunoSEQ multiplex PCR; TCRdb lists only in-frame clones, some missing. The repertoire holds roughly 62,000 clones, with 85% as singletons. This CDR3 has 15 residues. CDR1 and CDR2 from the germline V gene are SEHNR and FQNEAQ (reference sequence). V shed 7 bases, J shed 9 bases, and the junction held 14 bases outside the gene matches. Regarding this clone: Its antigen remains unidentified.

This clonotype was sampled from an adult with an advanced solid tumor such as melanoma, head and neck, liver or kidney cancer. Here the sequenced sample was CD4+ or CD8+ T cells sorted from blood, taken in a trial of the OX40 agonist ivuxolimab. This chain connects TRBV7-9 to TRBJ2-1; 8 nucleotides line up with TRBD1. The CDR3 loop is CASTSGQGARSEQFF. In nucleotides, the CDR3 is TGTGCCAGCACATCCGGCCAGGGGGCGCGGTCTGAGCAGTTCTTC.